This section outlines one T cell receptor beta chain sequence together with its context. Treatment indicated: 15 to 20 received Ad26.COV2.S at low or high dose, single or two shots; 5 received placebo; per-sample allocation not given. Sampling was performed 63 days after the first vaccine or placebo injection. This specimen belongs to a study of Ad26.COV2.S vaccination and SARS-CoV-2 variants. Study-level background: Once, or twice with 56 days between doses, Ad26.COV2.S was given intramuscularly.

The method was immunoSEQ multiplex PCR; TCRdb's version includes in-frame clones alone and lacks a portion of them. The repertoire consists of around 300,000 clones, with approximately 86% occurring once and the leading ten covering around a tenth. This CDR3 is built from 15 residues. Germline V CDR1 and CDR2: SGHTA, FQGNSA. Trimming removed 5 bases from V and 6 bases from J; junction bases left unmatched: 8. This clonotype originated in a person aged 18-65 years who received the Ad26.COV2.S COVID-19 vaccine or a placebo. This material consisted of peripheral blood, taken in a trial of Ad26.COV2.S vaccine versus placebo. This rearrangement joins TRBV7-2 to TRBJ2-7; 12 bases line up with TRBD2. DNA for the CDR3: TGTGCCAGCAGCGCCCTAGCGGGGGGGCCCCTCGAGCAGTACTTC. It specifies CASSALAGGPLEQYF.